This T cell receptor beta chain stems from a study of T cell responses to AZD1222 COVID-19 vaccine (dated by TCRdb to about 2021). Background for the entire study: Because spike-specific TCR depth and breadth did not differ between the two schedules, AZD1222 recipients who got a second dose at roughly 4 weeks were pooled with those who got a second dose at roughly 12 weeks. TCR sequencing covered fewer than 250 trial participants: 200 to 220 given two doses of AZD1222 and around 25 given two doses of MenACWY control vaccine. Trial participants were enrolled by age into 18-55, 56-69 and 70-plus year subgroups, with approximately 160, 26 and 62 TCR-sequenced participants respectively. Study-wide findings and limitations: Epitopes outside the regions mutated in the B.1.351 and B.1.1.7 variants were reportedly recognized by nearly half of the unique spike-specific TCRs. The 56-69-year group was small, and its depth increase did not reach significance, likely because of low power. Spike-specific TCR breadth and depth rose significantly after two AZD1222 doses compared with day 0 and with MenACWY recipients. Most participants were white British and females outnumbered males, and the authors suggested that clonal diversity may have been underestimated. Because no samples from the day 14 peak response were available, repertoires could be characterized only after the peak T cell response. Conclusions about previously exposed vaccinees are limited, since just 5 or 6 AZD1222 recipients were seropositive for SARS-CoV-2 at baseline. The whole spike protein was spanned by vaccine-associated CD4 TCRs, and dominant responses were seen in regions 160-218 and 743-854.

A remark on this clone: Its antigen target is currently unknown. At one boundary the junction diverges from the germline segment, which might be a read error.

The CDR3 regions of human TCRbeta chains were analyzed by immunosequencing. The study's processing was this. TCRs in the repertoires were matched against a reference library of SARS-CoV-2-specific TCRs that had been generated with the MIRA antigen-specificity platform. Breadth was defined as the fraction of unique TCRs that were SARS-CoV-2-associated, and depth was defined as the fraction of total T cells that were SARS-CoV-2-associated. Using the MIRA data, each spike-specific TCR was assigned both to the spike region to which the TCR was reactive and to a CD4 or CD8 class. Log10-transformed breadth and depth values were compared by one-way ANOVA with Sidak's multiple comparisons tests. TCRdb limited this immuneACCESS table to in-frame rearrangements with V and J called. A share of clones is missing; checked studies link under half to unresolved V genes, and the rest is unexplained. V and J calls and clone size are those listed in that table; D and trimming were worked out from the DNA. The sample table shows approximately 200,000 clones, and around 88% are seen once. Of the sample, roughly 7.7% is held by the ten largest clones.

The CDR3, from cysteine to phenylalanine, totals 15 residues. Just the 45-base CDR3 DNA is kept, in frame starting at base 1. The germline V gene gives CDR1 as KGHSH and CDR2 as LQKENI. This specimen's time point label, per the study, means: baseline before first vaccination. The vaccinee samples were drawn from two UK trials, COV001 and COV002, one of which was a single-blind randomized controlled phase 2/3 trial testing AZD1222 (ChAdOx1 nCoV-19) in healthy adults. For TCRbeta chain sequencing, PBMC samples from trial participants were taken at day 0 and at day 28 after the second dose. This sample comprised peripheral blood, obtained on day 0 of AZD1222 vaccination. The TCR comes from an adult in good health. The chain was built from TRBV18 and TRBJ2-1, with TRBD1 matching 10 junction bases. The CDR3 loop reads CASSPGTGVYSEQFF. The bases are TGTGCCAGCTCACCAGGGACAGGGGTTTACAGTGAGCAGTTCTTC.